This paragraph covers one T cell receptor (beta chain) sequence. The sample is drawn from a study of control samples from healthy donors and cancer patients. CDR1 MNHEY and CDR2 SVGAGI come from the germline V gene. V was pared by 7 bases and J by 5 bases, with 11 bases between. The CDR3 extends over 12 amino acids. Assay used: immunoSEQ multiplex PCR; TCRdb lists only in-frame clones, some missing. Of roughly 120,000 clones detected, approximately 91% appear once; the ten largest clones hold 7.8%. Sequencing input: blood. This chain joins TRBV6-5 and TRBJ2-5, with TRBD2 as a possible D gene (5 bases). The sequence was obtained from a young woman in good health. The CDR3 loop reads CASTHPGETQYF. CDR3 in DNA: TGTGCCAGCACTCACCCGGGGGAGACCCAGTACTTC.